The clone carrying this T cell receptor beta chain was seen more than once but under ten times. Germline CDR1 and CDR2: SGHKS and YYEKEE (reference sequence). The CDR3 has 18 amino acids. V was shortened by 0 bases and J by 0 bases, with 16 bases between the two germline ends. This sample is drawn from a study of blood T cells in healthy people across ages. About the study: Template switching retrieved approximately one barcoded beta molecule for each two T cells.

The use of a sample-barcoded 5' primer and a J-beta primer mix characterized a second PCR of roughly 7 to 11 cycles. MiXCR, run by TCRdb on the 5' RACE reads, gives a single entry per CDR3 protein. This sample has about 1.7 million distinct CDR3 sequences, with under 30% found just once. The receptor was derived from a woman aged 30 to 39 in good health. This chain connects TRBV5-5 to TRBJ2-4; weak D call: TRBD1 (5 bases). Sequences were obtained from blood. The CDR3 loop is CASSLVGQGTLAKNIQYF. CDR3 DNA sequence: TGTGCCAGCAGCTTGGTTGGGCAGGGAACTTTAGCCAAAAACATTCAGTACTTC.